This entry describes one TCR beta chain. The CDR3 runs to 16 residues. Germline values: CDR1 SGHAT, CDR2 FQNNGV. The ends were cut back, 5 bases at V and 0 bases at J, with 14 bases in the middle. Time point meaning: peripheral blood 6 weeks after treatment start. The data originate from a study of PD-L1 blockade in urothelial cancer. For the study at large: Starting at some point between 2013 and 2014, patients were given atezolizumab (1,200 mg intravenously every 3 weeks). At 3 weeks after treatment start (second dose) and again at 6 weeks, blood was analyzed.

The table came from immunoSEQ multiplex PCR; TCRdb's copy has only in-frame clones and leaves some out. The top ten hold approximately 10% of the sample, which has tens of thousands of clones, almost 90% seen once. The source of this sequence is a man between 60 and 75 years old with urothelial cancer. Sequencing was performed on PBMCs, taken around atezolizumab (anti-PD-L1) treatment. This chain uses TRBV11-2 with TRBJ1-3; D is unclear. This chain's CDR3 is CASSTPSGLSGNTIYF. The DNA of the CDR3 is TGTGCCAGCAGCACCCCCTCCGGTCTCTCTGGAAACACCATATATTTT.